This T cell receptor (beta chain) was recovered during a study of T cell responses to AZD1222 COVID-19 vaccine. The wider study: Pooling covered second doses at about 4 or about 12 weeks.

The protocol was immunoSEQ multiplex PCR, while the TCRdb copy is restricted to in-frame clones and leaves out a portion. The sample has some 130,000 clones, approximately 80% seen once; the top ten hold roughly 3.9%. A word on this clone: Its antigen remains unknown.

This CDR3 is 14 amino acids long. The V and J ends lost 10 bases and 1 base, in that order; junction bases with no gene match: 5. Per the germline V gene, CDR1 is MNHEY and CDR2 is SVGAGI. Overall study results and limits: The donor cohort was predominantly white British with a female majority, and clonal diversity may have been underestimated. Spike was spanned by vaccine-associated CD4 TCRs, which were dominant at 160-218 and 743-854.

This sequence joins TRBV6-5 and TRBJ2-2; TRBD1 matches 8 bases. The clonotype was recovered from an adult in good health. The input for sequencing was peripheral blood, taken on day 0 of AZD1222 vaccination. The CDR3 sequence: CANRGQVNTGELFF. The DNA for the CDR3 is TGTGCCAACAGGGGACAGGTGAACACCGGGGAGCTGTTTTTT.